This T cell receptor beta chain emerged from a study of blood T cell repertoires in COVID-19. Profiling relied on immunoSEQ multiplex PCR, and the TCRdb table lists in-frame clones only, not all of them. The table includes about 40,000 clones, roughly 90% detected once. With 0 bases removed from V and 2 bases from J, the gap between germline ends came to 11 bases. The CDR3 length is 15 residues. The germline gives CDR1 SGDLS, CDR2 YYNGEE. Sequencing input: peripheral blood. The chain employs TRBV9 and TRBJ1-1; D gene ambiguous. The TCR sequence derives from a woman older than 75 with active COVID-19. CDR3 sequence: CASSVVMQSNTEAFF. The CDR3 bases are TGTGCCAGCAGCGTAGTAATGCAGTCAAACACTGAAGCTTTCTTT. Full variable domain (outside the CDR3, taken from reference TRBV9 and TRBJ1-1): DSGVTQTPKHLITATGQRVTLRCSPRSGDLSVYWYQQSLDQGLQFLIQYYNGEERAKGNILERFSAQQFPDLHSELNLSSLELGDSALYFCASSVVMQSNTEAFFGQGTRLTVV.